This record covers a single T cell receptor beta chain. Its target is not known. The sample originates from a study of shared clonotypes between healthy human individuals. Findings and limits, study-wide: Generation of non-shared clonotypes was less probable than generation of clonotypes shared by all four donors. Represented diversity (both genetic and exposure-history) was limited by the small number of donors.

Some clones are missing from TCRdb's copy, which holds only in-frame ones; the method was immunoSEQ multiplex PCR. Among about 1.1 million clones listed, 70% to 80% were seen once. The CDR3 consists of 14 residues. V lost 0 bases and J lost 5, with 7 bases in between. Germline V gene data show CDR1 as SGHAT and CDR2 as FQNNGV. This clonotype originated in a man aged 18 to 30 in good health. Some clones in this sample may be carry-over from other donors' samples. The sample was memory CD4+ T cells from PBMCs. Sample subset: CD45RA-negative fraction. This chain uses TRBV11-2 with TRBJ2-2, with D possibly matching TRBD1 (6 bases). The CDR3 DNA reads TGTGCCAGCAGCTTAGAAACAGGGACCGGGGAGCTGTTTTTT. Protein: CASSLETGTGELFF.